The following is a T cell receptor (beta chain) sequence with its context. Its binding antigen is unknown. No quality values exist for individual bases; no much larger clone is one base distant. The collaborating institutions used their own protocols to collect whole blood in K2EDTA tubes. For TCRbeta analysis, collaborator samples were shipped as frozen whole blood, as isolated PBMCs, or as DNA extracted from either sample type. These data originate in a study of blood T cell repertoires in COVID-19 (dated by TCRdb to 2018 to 2021). For the study in its entirety: Samples from collaborators originated in the United States, Italy and Spain and spanned both the acute and convalescent phases of COVID-19. The prospective study material was composed of cDNA or gDNA derived from T cells, B-cell-depleted T cells, or PBMCs. Samples were obtained from the ongoing ImmuneRACE study (first 160 participants) and from about 1,300 subjects provided by 6 global collaborators. The repertoires were released in a freely available public database intended as a resource for research on the immune response to SARS-CoV-2. Subjects who had been exposed to COVID-19, were actively infected with it, or had recovered from it provided the deeply sampled blood TCRbeta repertoires that made up the dataset. Where available, HLA class I and class II types were obtained from metadata supplied by the sample provider rather than from assay-based typing. Sample metadata almost always included a de-identified subject ID, COVID-19 status, age in years and sex. Overall study results and their limits: The amount of clinical and demographic metadata varied by source and participant and was provided uncurated.

The germline V gene (reference sequence) sets CDR1 to GTSNPN and CDR2 to SVGIG. Inclusive of the bounding cysteine and phenylalanine, the CDR3 is 13 residues long. The read is trimmed to its CDR3 DNA, 39 bases read in frame from base 1. Relative to germline, V is missing 5 bases and J is missing 4 bases, with 2 bases of the junction outside any gene match. TCRbeta CDR3 regions were amplified from genomic DNA using the immunoSEQ Assay, a bias-controlled multiplex PCR. The study's own analysis went as follows. The number of nucleated cells in each sample was estimated by amplification of reference gene primers within the assay. Sequence reads were collapsed and filtered to measure the absolute abundance of every unique TCRbeta CDR3 rearrangement. Productive Simpson clonality was computed per sample as the square root of Simpson's diversity index over productive rearrangements. Not all clones reach the TCRdb copy of this immuneACCESS table, which keeps in-frame sequences only. Checked studies attribute under half of the gap to unresolved V genes and leave the rest unexplained. V and J calls and clone size are those listed in that table; D and trimming were worked out from the DNA. The sample yields over 130,000 clones; about 90% were counted once. Jointly, the top ten make up about 4.2% of the sample.

This TCR came from a woman in her sixties with active or convalescent COVID-19. Sequenced sample: peripheral blood. Rearrangement joined TRBV30 to TRBJ1-4; a stretch of 9 junction bases matches TRBD1. The nucleotide sequence reads TGTGCCTGGGGGACAGGGAATAATGAAAAACTGTTTTTT. This sequence encodes CAWGTGNNEKLFF.